This entry is about one T cell receptor beta chain. Per the original methods: Reference gene primers were amplified, and this amplification served to estimate nucleated cell counts. The assay was immunoSEQ multiplex PCR, and TCRdb's table has in-frame clones only and misses some. V and J calls and clone size are copied from that table; D and trimming were computed from the DNA. The table lists about 88,000 clones, around 90% of them singletons. This specimen comes from a study of blood T cell repertoires in COVID-19. Per the germline V gene, CDR1 is SSHAT and CDR2 is FNYEAQ (reference sequence). The V gene end was trimmed by 5 bases and the J gene end by 3 bases; junction bases not matched to a gene: 7. This CDR3 has 16 amino acids.

The rearrangement uses TRBV7-7 and TRBJ2-1; 10 bases align to TRBD2. The sequencing sample was made of peripheral blood. The sequence was obtained from a human donor with active COVID-19. The donor label of this sample is uncertain. DNA for the CDR3: TGTGCCAGCAGCCCCATCGCTAGCGGGGGCTACAATGAGCAGTTCTTC. Translated: CASSPIASGGYNEQFF.